This TCR beta chain was found in a study of T cells in Graves' hyperthyroidism and ophthalmopathy. The source material, RNA transcripts, was used to amplify TCR beta CDR3 regions. HTBI primers drove first-round RT-PCR of the TCR CDR3. One entry per CDR3 protein results from TCRdb running MiXCR on the multiplex PCR reads. The sample records under 350,000 distinct CDR3 sequences, roughly 18% being singletons. Patients aged 18 to 65 with hyperthyroidism were newly diagnosed, with duration under 2 months. This clonotype was seen repeatedly, ten times or more. The antigen is unknown. V lost 0 bases to trimming and J lost 1 base, with 8 bases between them. The CDR3 is 15 residues long. CDR1 and CDR2 from the germline V gene are MNHEY and SVGAGI. General study findings and limits: Ophthalmopathy got predicted by the model a median about six months before its onset. Most thyroid clonotypes expanded above 0.001 were also detected in blood.

The receptor comes from a woman aged 45-65 years with Graves' hyperthyroidism. The chain couples TRBV6-5 to TRBJ2-3; D perhaps matches TRBD2 (6 bases). Sequenced sample: blood. The CDR3, as DNA: TGTGCCAGCAGTTACTCAGGGACTGGCACAGATACGCAGTATTTT. Its translation: CASSYSGTGTDTQYF.